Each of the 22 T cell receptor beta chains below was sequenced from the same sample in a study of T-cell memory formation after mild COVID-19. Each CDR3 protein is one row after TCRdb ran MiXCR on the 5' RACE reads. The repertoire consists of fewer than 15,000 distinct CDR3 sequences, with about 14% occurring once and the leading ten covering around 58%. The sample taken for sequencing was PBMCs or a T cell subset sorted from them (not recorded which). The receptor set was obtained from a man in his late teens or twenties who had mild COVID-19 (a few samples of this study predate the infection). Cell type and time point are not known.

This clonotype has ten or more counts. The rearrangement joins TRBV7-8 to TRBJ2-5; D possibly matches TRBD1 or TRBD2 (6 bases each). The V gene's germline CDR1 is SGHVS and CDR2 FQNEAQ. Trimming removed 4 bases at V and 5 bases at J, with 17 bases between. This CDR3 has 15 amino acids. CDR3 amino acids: CASSSLGGSGETQYF. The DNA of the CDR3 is TGTGCCAGCAGCTCCCTGGGGGGCAGCGGGGAGACCCAGTACTTC.

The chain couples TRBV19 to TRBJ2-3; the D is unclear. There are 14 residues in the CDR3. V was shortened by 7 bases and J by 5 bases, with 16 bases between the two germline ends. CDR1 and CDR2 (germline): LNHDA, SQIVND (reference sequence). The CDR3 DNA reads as TGTGCCAGTACCCCGAAGTTGACCCAAGATACGCAGTATTTT. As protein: CASTPKLTQDTQYF.

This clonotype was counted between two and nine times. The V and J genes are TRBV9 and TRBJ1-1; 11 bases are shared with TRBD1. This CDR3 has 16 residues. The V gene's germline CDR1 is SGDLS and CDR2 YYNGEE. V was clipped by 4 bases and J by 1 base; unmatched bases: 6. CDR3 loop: CASSLRTGGPNTEAFF. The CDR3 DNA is TGTGCCAGCAGCCTTCGGACAGGGGGCCCGAACACTGAAGCTTTCTTT.

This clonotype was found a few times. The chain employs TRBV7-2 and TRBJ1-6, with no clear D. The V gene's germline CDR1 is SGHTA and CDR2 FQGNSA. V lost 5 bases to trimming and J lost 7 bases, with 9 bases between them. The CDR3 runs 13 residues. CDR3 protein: CASSPAWNSPLHF. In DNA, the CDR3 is TGTGCCAGCAGCCCCGCTTGGAATTCACCCCTCCACTTT.

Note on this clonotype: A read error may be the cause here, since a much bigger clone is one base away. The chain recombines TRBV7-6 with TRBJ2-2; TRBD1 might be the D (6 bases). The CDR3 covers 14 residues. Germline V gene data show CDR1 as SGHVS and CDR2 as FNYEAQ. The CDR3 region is CASSSRGRTGDLFF. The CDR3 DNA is TGTGCCAGCAGCTCCAGGGGAAGGACCGGGGATCTGTTTTTT.

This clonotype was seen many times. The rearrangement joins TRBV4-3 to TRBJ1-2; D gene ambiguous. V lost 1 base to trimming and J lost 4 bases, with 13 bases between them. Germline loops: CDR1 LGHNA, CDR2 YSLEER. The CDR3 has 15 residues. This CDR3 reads CASSQGIYRRYGYTF. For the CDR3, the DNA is TGCGCCAGCAGCCAAGGAATCTACCGGCGCTATGGCTACACCTTC.

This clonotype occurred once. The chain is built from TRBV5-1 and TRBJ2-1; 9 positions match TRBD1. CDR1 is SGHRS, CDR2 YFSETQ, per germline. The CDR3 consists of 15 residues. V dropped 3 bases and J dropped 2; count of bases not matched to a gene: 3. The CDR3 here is CASSSHRGPYNEQFF. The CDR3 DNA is TGCGCCAGCAGCTCCCACAGGGGGCCCTACAATGAGCAGTTCTTC.

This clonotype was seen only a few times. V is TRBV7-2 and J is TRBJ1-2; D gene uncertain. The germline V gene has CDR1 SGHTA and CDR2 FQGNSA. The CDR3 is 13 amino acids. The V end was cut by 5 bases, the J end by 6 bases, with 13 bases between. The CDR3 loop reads CASSRFREDGYTF. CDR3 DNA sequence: TGTGCCAGCAGCCGATTCCGGGAGGATGGCTACACCTTC.

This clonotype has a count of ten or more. The CDR3 DNA reads as TGCGCCAGCAGCCAAGACCGGAACACCATATATTTT. Its protein is CASSQDRNTIYF. V and J are TRBV4-3 and TRBJ1-3; D gene unclear. Trimming stripped 0 bases from V and 7 bases from J, with 4 bases between. Germline assignment: CDR1 LGHNA and CDR2 YSLEER. The CDR3 has 12 amino acids.

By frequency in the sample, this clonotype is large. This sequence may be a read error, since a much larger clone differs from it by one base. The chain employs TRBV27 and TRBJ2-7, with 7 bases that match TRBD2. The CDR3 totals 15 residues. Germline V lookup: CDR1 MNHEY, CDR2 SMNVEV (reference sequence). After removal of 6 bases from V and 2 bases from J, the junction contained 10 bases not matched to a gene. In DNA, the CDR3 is TGTGCCAGCAGCCACTGGGGGGGTACGCCCTACGAGCAGTACTTC. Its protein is CASSHWGGTPYEQYF.

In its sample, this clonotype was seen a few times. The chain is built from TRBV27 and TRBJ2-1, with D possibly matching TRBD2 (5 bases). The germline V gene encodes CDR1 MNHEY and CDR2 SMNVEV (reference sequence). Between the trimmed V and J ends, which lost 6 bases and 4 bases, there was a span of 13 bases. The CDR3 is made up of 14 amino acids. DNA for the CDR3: TGTGCCAGCAGGTTCCCGGGGTCTTACAATGAGCAGTTCTTC. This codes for CASRFPGSYNEQFF.

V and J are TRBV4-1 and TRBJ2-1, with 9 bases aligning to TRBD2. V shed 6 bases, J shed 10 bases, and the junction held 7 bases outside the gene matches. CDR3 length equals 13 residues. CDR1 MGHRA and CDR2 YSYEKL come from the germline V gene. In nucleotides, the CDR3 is TGCGCCAGCAGGGGACTAGCATCAGGGGAGCAGTTCTTC. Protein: CASRGLASGEQFF.

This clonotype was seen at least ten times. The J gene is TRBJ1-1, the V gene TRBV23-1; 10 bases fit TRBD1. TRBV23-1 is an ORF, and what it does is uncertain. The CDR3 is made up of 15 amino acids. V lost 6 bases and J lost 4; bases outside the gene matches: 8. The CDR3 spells CASSPTGGEGTEAFF. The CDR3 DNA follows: TGCGCCAGCAGCCCGACAGGGGGCGAGGGCACTGAAGCTTTCTTT.

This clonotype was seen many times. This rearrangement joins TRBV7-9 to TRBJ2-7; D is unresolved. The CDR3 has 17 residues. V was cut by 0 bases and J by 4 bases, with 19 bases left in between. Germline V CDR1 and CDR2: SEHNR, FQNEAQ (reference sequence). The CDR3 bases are TGTGCCAGCAGCTTAGCGTTGTCGACCCCTTACTTTTACGAGCAGTACTTC. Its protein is CASSLALSTPYFYEQYF.

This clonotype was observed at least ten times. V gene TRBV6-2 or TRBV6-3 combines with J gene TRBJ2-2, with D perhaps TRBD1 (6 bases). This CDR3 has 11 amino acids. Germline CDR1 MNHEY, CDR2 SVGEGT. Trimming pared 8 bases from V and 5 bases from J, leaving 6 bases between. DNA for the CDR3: TGTGCCAGCGGACAGACCGGGGAGCTGTTTTTT. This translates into CASGQTGELFF.

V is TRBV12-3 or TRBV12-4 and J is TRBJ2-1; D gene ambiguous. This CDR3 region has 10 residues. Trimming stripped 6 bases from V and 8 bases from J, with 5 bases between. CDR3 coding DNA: TGTGCCAGCAGACTGGATGAGCAGTTCTTC. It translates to CASRLDEQFF.

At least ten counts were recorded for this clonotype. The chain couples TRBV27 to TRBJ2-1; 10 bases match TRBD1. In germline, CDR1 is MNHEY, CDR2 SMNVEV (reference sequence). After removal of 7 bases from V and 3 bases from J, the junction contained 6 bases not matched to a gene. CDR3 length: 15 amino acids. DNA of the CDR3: TGTGCCAGCAACGACAGGGGGCGTAGCTACAATGAGCAGTTCTTC. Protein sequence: CASNDRGRSYNEQFF.

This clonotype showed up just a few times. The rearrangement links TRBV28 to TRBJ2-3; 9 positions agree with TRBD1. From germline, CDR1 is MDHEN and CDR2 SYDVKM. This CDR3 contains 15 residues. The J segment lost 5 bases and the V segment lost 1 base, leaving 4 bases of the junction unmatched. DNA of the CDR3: TGTGCCAGCAGTTTATACTGGACAGGGGAAGATACGCAGTATTTT. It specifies CASSLYWTGEDTQYF.

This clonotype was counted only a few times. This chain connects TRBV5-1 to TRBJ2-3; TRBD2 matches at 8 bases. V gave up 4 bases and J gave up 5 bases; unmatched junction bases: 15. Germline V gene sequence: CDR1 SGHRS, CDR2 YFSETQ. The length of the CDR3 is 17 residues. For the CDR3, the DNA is TGCGCCAGCAGCACAAACTACTGGCGGGGGGCGGAAGATACGCAGTATTTT. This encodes CASSTNYWRGAEDTQYF. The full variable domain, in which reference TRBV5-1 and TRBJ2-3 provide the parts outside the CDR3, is KAGVTQTPRYLIKTRGQQVTLSCSPISGHRSVSWYQQTPGQGLQFLFEYFSETQRNKGNFPGRFSGRQFSNSRSEMNVSTLELGDSALYLCASSTNYWRGAEDTQYFGPGTRLTVL.

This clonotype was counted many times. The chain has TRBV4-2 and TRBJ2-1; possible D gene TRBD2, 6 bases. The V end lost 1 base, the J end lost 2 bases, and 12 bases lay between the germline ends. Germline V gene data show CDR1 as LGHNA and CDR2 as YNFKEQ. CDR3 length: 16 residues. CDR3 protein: CASSQVPGEPYNEQFF. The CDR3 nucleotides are TGTGCCAGCAGCCAAGTTCCGGGGGAACCCTACAATGAGCAGTTCTTC.

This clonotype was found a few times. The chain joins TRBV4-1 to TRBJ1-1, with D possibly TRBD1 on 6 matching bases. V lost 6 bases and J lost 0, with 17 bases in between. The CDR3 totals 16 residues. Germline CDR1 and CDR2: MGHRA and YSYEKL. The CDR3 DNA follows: TGCGCCAGCAGACACACTCCGGGACACGTGAACACTGAAGCTTTCTTT. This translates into CASRHTPGHVNTEAFF.

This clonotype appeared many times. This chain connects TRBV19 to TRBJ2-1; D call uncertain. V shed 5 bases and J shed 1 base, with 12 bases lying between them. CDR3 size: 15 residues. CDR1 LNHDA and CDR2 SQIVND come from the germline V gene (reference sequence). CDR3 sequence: CASSPRIPSYNEQFF. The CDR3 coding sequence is TGTGCCAGTAGTCCCCGGATACCGTCCTACAATGAGCAGTTCTTC.